The 7 T cell receptor beta chains in this list originate from one sample, sequenced in a study of blood T cell repertoires in COVID-19. Repertoires were generated with immunoSEQ multiplex PCR, while TCRdb's copy carries only in-frame clones and drops some. The sample lists 55,000 to 70,000 clones; about 85% were seen once. Sequencing was carried out using peripheral blood. These receptors came from an elderly woman with acute or convalescent COVID-19.

The V gene is TRBV28, the J gene TRBJ1-5, with TRBD1 matching over 11 bases. Trimming cost V 5 bases and J 6 bases; bases outside gene matches: 9. Germline V lookup: CDR1 MDHEN, CDR2 SYDVKM. This CDR3 contains 16 residues. The CDR3 DNA follows: TGTGCCAGCAGTCTTCACCCTGGGACAGGGGGTCAGCCCCAGCATTTT. Amino acid sequence: CASSLHPGTGGQPQHF.

The chain is built from TRBV3-1 (or the pseudogene TRBV3-2) and TRBJ2-7; 10 bases fit TRBD2. The CDR3 is made up of 16 amino acids. Per the germline V gene, CDR1 is LGHDT and CDR2 is YNNKEL (reference sequence). The V gene end was trimmed by 1 base and the J gene end by 2 bases; junction bases not matched to a gene: 5. For the CDR3, the DNA is TGTGCCAGCAGCCAAGGGTTTAGCGGGAGGCCCTACGAGCAGTACTTC. Amino acid sequence: CASSQGFSGRPYEQYF.

The chain carries TRBV28 and TRBJ2-7; TRBD1 matches at 12 bases. Germline lookup yields CDR1 MDHEN and CDR2 SYDVKM. The CDR3 spans 15 residues. V lost 7 bases and J lost 5; bases outside the gene matches: 9. CDR3 region: CASIFSGTGGHEQYF. Written as DNA, the CDR3 is TGTGCCAGCATCTTTTCCGGGACAGGGGGCCACGAGCAGTACTTC.

The gene calls are TRBV15 and TRBJ2-4; D is perhaps TRBD2 (5 bases). The CDR3 spans 15 residues. Germline V gene data show CDR1 as LNHNV and CDR2 as YYDKDF (reference sequence). With 0 bases removed from V and 6 bases from J, the gap between germline ends came to 12 bases. This CDR3 is CATSREVAGLNIQYF. The CDR3 DNA follows: TGTGCCACCAGCAGAGAAGTGGCCGGACTAAACATTCAGTACTTC.

This chain connects TRBV5-1 to TRBJ2-1; 7 nucleotides match TRBD2. Germline values: CDR1 SGHRS, CDR2 YFSETQ. The junction had 4 bases not matched to a gene; V was cut back by 0 bases and J by 4 bases. The CDR3 is 15 amino acids. The CDR3 region has the DNA TGCGCCAGCAGCTTGGTGAGCGGGGTGTACAATGAGCAGTTCTTC. The encoded protein is CASSLVSGVYNEQFF. Full variable domain (rest looked up from reference TRBV5-1 and TRBJ2-1): KAGVTQTPRYLIKTRGQQVTLSCSPISGHRSVSWYQQTPGQGLQFLFEYFSETQRNKGNFPGRFSGRQFSNSRSEMNVSTLELGDSALYLCASSLVSGVYNEQFFGPGTRLTVL.

The chain employs TRBV7-9 and TRBJ1-2; 9 nucleotides align to TRBD1. The germline V gene has CDR1 SEHNR and CDR2 FQNEAQ (reference sequence). Trimming at V came to 4 bases and at J to 1 base, leaving 4 bases not matched to a gene. The CDR3 is 15 residues long. The CDR3: CASSSYRGRNYGYTF. The CDR3 nucleotides read TGTGCCAGCAGCTCCTACAGGGGGCGTAACTATGGCTACACCTTC.

Within the sample, this clone is medium-sized. CDR3 nucleotides: TGTGCCAGCAGTTTATGGACAGGCCACAATGAGCAGTTCTTC. It translates to CASSLWTGHNEQFF. This chain connects TRBV6-4 to TRBJ2-1, with 7 bases that match TRBD1. Germline trimming cut 5 bases from V and 5 bases from J; bases unmatched to any gene: 6. This CDR3 comprises 14 residues. The germline gives CDR1 MRHNA, CDR2 SNTAGT.